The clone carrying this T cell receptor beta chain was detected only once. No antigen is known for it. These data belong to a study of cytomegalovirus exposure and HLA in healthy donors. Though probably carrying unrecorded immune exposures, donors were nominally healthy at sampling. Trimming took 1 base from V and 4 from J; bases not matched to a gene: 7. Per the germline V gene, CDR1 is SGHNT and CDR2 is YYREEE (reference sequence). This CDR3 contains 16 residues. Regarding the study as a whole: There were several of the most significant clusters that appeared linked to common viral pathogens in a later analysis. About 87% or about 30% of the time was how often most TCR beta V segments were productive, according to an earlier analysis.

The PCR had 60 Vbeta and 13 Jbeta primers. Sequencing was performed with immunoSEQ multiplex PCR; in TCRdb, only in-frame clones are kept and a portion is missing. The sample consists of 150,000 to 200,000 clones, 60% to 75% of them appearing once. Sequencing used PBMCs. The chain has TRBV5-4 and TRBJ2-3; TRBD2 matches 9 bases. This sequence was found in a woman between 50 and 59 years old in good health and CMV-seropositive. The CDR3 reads CASSLSRGGRPDTQYF. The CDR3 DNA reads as TGTGCCAGCAGCTTGTCGCGGGGGGGCCGGCCAGATACGCAGTATTTT.